This TCR beta chain was retrieved from a study of tumor-infiltrating lymphocytes in primary liver carcinoma. Between about 18 and 33 mg of unsorted bulk tissue served as the source from which RNA and DNA were co-extracted. Germline V gives CDR1 SNHLY, CDR2 FYNNEI. CDR3 length: 15 amino acids. V lost 6 bases and J lost 9; bases outside the gene matches: 10. A primer in the constant region served to generate TCR beta cDNA from approximately 500 ng of total RNA. Three rounds of nested multiplex PCR with slightly modified ARM-PCR produced TCR beta libraries. It was with TRBV1-TRBV30 forward primers and a C-beta reverse primer that the first two PCR rounds were run, at around 11 cycles each. A single record per CDR3 protein comes from TCRdb applying MiXCR to the multiplex PCR reads. The data show roughly 120,000 distinct CDR3 sequences, around 64% seen once.

This chain uses TRBV2 with TRBJ1-6; 8 positions agree with TRBD1. The TCR comes from an older woman with primary liver carcinoma and hepatitis B virus infection. Sequenced input: liver tumor tissue from sampling region 3. Subset denoted: tumor region T3, left-lateral pole. The CDR3 here is CASRQQGVDISPLHF. Here the CDR3 DNA reads TGTGCCAGCAGACAACAGGGGGTCGATATTTCACCCCTCCACTTT.